This TCR beta chain was identified in a study of blood T cells in healthy people across ages. CDR1 and CDR2 (germline): MNHEY, SMNVEV (reference sequence). The CDR3 contains 13 residues. V lost 4 bases and J lost 7, with 11 bases in between. PCR was performed a second time for about 7 to 11 cycles using a sample-barcoded 5' primer and a J-beta primer mix. TCRdb recomputed calls from the 5' RACE reads with MiXCR, one row per CDR3 protein. This sample has about 1.4 million distinct CDR3 sequences, with approximately 59% found just once. The total RNA that was extracted per sample amounted to at least 6 micrograms.

This TCR came from a man younger than 30 in good health. The rearrangement joins TRBV27 to TRBJ2-1; D not certain. The specimen was blood. CDR3 in amino acids: CASSSQIGNEQFF. The CDR3 DNA reads TGTGCCAGCAGTTCTCAAATTGGGAATGAGCAGTTCTTC.